These 29 T cell receptor beta chains originate from one sample sequenced in a study of tissue T cells after allogeneic stem cell transplantation. Sequencing used immunoSEQ multiplex PCR; TCRdb keeps in-frame clones, though not all of them. The sample carries tens of thousands of clones, about three quarters recorded once. Sequences were obtained from sorted cells pooled from one or two spleens. The receptors were sampled from a pool of C57BL/6 mice in good health.

Concerning this clone itself: Genes and germline come from the mouse. Coverage ceases 1 residue before the CDR3 finishes, and the germline J gene fills in the end. This sequence joins TRBV12-1 and TRBJ1-2; TRBD1 might be the D (5 bases). Trimming took 4 bases from V and 4 from J, leaving 12 bases between them. Germline V gene data show CDR1 as SGHSN and CDR2 as HYEKVE. This CDR3 is built from 13 residues. This CDR3 is CASSPGGGSDYTF. Incomplete CDR3 DNA: TGTGCCAGCTCCCCCGGGGGGGGCTCCGACTACACC.

About this clone: Gene names and germline refer to mouse. The read halts 1 residue ahead of the CDR3 end, with the missing end drawn from the germline J gene. The chain combines TRBV3 with TRBJ1-4, with D uncertain. The CDR3 has 13 amino acids. With 1 base removed from V and 5 bases from J, the gap between germline ends came to 5 bases. Germline loops: CDR1 SNHLY, CDR2 FYNGKV (reference sequence). The DNA read from the CDR3 is TGTGCCAGCAGCTTAGAAGGGAACGAAAGATTATTT. Encoded protein: CASSLEGNERLF. The complete CDR3 protein is CASSLEGNERLFF.

The table lists this clone with a few counts. Mouse gene names apply. The read ends 1 residue early relative to the CDR3; the germline J gene fills the gap. The chain combines TRBV19 with TRBJ1-4; D is undetermined. This CDR3 is built from 12 residues. Trimming removed 4 bases from V and 4 bases from J, with 5 bases in between. The germline CDR1 and CDR2 sequences are FNHDT and SITEND (reference sequence). The chain's CDR3 is CASSFNNERLFF. The part of the CDR3 DNA that was read is TGTGCCAGCAGTTTCAACAACGAAAGATTATTT.

Note on this clone: The germline and genes are mouse ones. The read stops 1 residue short of the end of the CDR3; the missing end is completed from the germline J gene. This sequence joins TRBV12-1 and TRBJ2-5, with 8 nucleotides matching TRBD1. The CDR3 sequence is 13 residues long. V lost 6 bases and J lost 5; bases outside the gene matches: 6. Germline V lookup: CDR1 SGHSN, CDR2 HYEKVE. The sequenced part of the CDR3 DNA is TGTGCCAGCACCGGACAGGGAGGAGACACCCAGTAC. Residues: CASTGQGGDTQY. The full CDR3 reads CASTGQGGDTQYF.

As to this clone: Gene names follow the mouse nomenclature. The CDR3 end is not reached by the read, which stops 1 residue before it; the germline J gene fills it in. The chain links TRBV13-3 to TRBJ2-5; 9 bases line up with TRBD2. The J segment lost 3 bases and the V segment lost 5 bases, leaving 4 bases of the junction unmatched. CDR1 and CDR2 (germline): NNHDY, SYVADS. The CDR3 spans 14 residues. The CDR3 DNA, read in part, is TGTGCCAGCAGCCCTGGGGGGGTTCAAGACACCCAGTAC. Protein product: CASSPGGVQDTQY. The full CDR3 protein reads CASSPGGVQDTQYF.

About this clone: Here the gene names and germline are mouse. Read coverage stops 1 residue before the CDR3 terminus; the germline J gene supplies the remainder. V is TRBV26 and J is TRBJ1-3, with unresolved D. Germline CDR1 reads KGHPV; CDR2 reads FQNQEV (reference sequence). Trimming took off 6 bases at V and 0 bases at J, with 9 bases between the two ends. The CDR3 runs 14 residues. CDR3 DNA (partial): TGTGCCAGCAGCCTCACAAATTCTGGAAATACGCTCTAT. Translation: CASSLTNSGNTLY. The entire CDR3 protein reads CASSLTNSGNTLYF.

Turning to this clone: Mouse names are used for the genes. Read coverage stops 1 residue before the CDR3 terminus; the germline J gene supplies the remainder. The chain is built from TRBV1 and TRBJ2-3; TRBD2 matches at 9 bases. This CDR3 has 17 amino acids. CDR1 and CDR2 (germline): NSQYPW, LRSPGD (reference sequence). V dropped 0 bases and J dropped 1; count of bases not matched to a gene: 5. CDR3 DNA (partial): TGCACCTGCAGTGCAGATGAACTGGGGGGAGGTGCAGAAACGCTGTAT. It specifies CTCSADELGGGAETLY. The CDR3 in its entirety is CTCSADELGGGAETLYF.

Turning to this clone: The genes and germline here are from mouse. From the germline J gene comes the end of the CDR3, since the read stops 1 residue before it. The J gene is TRBJ2-4, the V gene TRBV13-1; D not certain. Looked up from germline, CDR1 is NSHNY and CDR2 is SYGAGN. The CDR3 sequence is 13 residues long. The V end was cut by 6 bases, the J end by 0 bases, with 8 bases between. CDR3 DNA (partial): TGTGCCAGCAAAAATTATAGTCAAAACACCTTGTAC. Its translation: CASKNYSQNTLY. The whole CDR3 region reads CASKNYSQNTLYF.

This clone was observed a single time. Gene names are mouse gene names. The read terminates 1 residue ahead of where the CDR3 ends, so the germline J gene completes it. The V call is TRBV5, the J call TRBJ1-4; D is unresolved. V lost 0 bases and J lost 4, with 6 bases in between. This CDR3 is 14 amino acids long. Germline V CDR1 and CDR2: LGHNA, YNLKQL (reference sequence). This chain's CDR3 is CASSQDSVNERLFF. Partial CDR3 DNA: TGTGCCAGCAGCCAAGATTCCGTCAACGAAAGATTATTT.

Regarding this clone: Mouse germline and gene names are used. Read data end 1 residue before the CDR3 end; the end is taken from the germline J gene. V and J are TRBV19 and TRBJ2-7; 7 bases are a match to TRBD1. Germline CDR1 and CDR2: FNHDT and SITEND (reference sequence). This CDR3 contains 12 residues. Unmatched junction bases numbered 5, after V lost 6 bases and J lost 5 bases. The CDR3 reads CASTPGTDEQYF. Partial CDR3 DNA: TGTGCCAGCACCCCCGGGACAGATGAACAGTAC.

Regarding this clone: The genes and germline here are from mouse. The observed sequence ends 1 residue before the CDR3 terminus, with the missing tail filled in from the germline J gene. The V call is TRBV26, the J call TRBJ1-5, with TRBD1 matching 9 bases. The CDR3 runs 14 residues. The junction had 1 base not matched to a gene; V was cut back by 4 bases and J by 3 bases. Germline CDR1 and CDR2: KGHPV and FQNQEV (reference sequence). The sequenced part of the CDR3 DNA is TGTGCCAGCAGTCGGACAGGGGCCAACCAGGCTCCGCTT. It specifies CASSRTGANQAPL. The complete CDR3 protein is CASSRTGANQAPLF.

With respect to this clone: The gene names given are mouse names. The read finishes 1 residue shy of the CDR3 end, and the germline J gene is used to complete it. The sample contains more than one DNA sequence encoding this CDR3. The chain carries TRBV2 and TRBJ2-7; TRBD1 or TRBD2 may be the D gene (5 bases each). Germline V CDR1 and CDR2: LGHNA, YSYQKL. Trimming took off 0 bases at V and 4 bases at J, with 7 bases between the two ends. This CDR3 has 13 amino acids. The CDR3 bases that were read are TGTGCCAGCAGCCAAGACGGGGGTTATGAACAGTAC. It yields the protein CASSQDGGYEQY. The full CDR3 sequence reads CASSQDGGYEQYF.

This clone was seen a single time. Any gene name here is a mouse gene name. The read finishes 1 residue shy of the CDR3 end, and the germline J gene is used to complete it. The chain employs TRBV3 and TRBJ1-2, with D perhaps TRBD1 (5 bases). Trimming took off 3 bases at V and 2 bases at J, with 13 bases between the two ends. The germline gives CDR1 SNHLY, CDR2 FYNGKV (reference sequence). CDR3 size: 15 residues. CDR3 in amino acids: CASSFSQGSNSDYTF. CDR3 bases read: TGTGCCAGCAGCTTTTCCCAGGGAAGCAACTCCGACTACACC.

About this clone itself: Mouse germline and gene names are used. The read terminates 1 residue ahead of where the CDR3 ends, so the germline J gene completes it. The chain combines TRBV13-1 with TRBJ1-4; D is perhaps TRBD1 (6 bases). Germline lookup yields CDR1 NSHNY and CDR2 SYGAGN. Trimming left V 3 bases short and J 4 bases short, with 10 bases between. This CDR3 is 14 amino acids long. CDR3 sequence: CASSAARGNERLFF. The sequenced CDR3 bases are TGTGCCAGCAGTGCCGCCAGGGGCAACGAAAGATTATTT. Using reference TRBV13-1 and TRBJ1-4 for the parts outside the CDR3, the full variable domain is EAAVTQSPRNKVTVTGGNVTLSCRQTNSHNYMYWYRQDTGHGLRLIHYSYGAGNLRIGDVPDGYKATRTTQEDFFLLLELASPSQTSLYFCASSAARGNERLFFGHGTKLSVL.

Note on this clone: Gene names denote mouse genes. The read ends 1 residue early relative to the CDR3; the germline J gene fills the gap. The genes are TRBV4 and TRBJ2-7, with 7 bases identical to TRBD2. This CDR3 has 13 amino acids. V shed 5 bases and J 3 bases; nucleotides not matched to a gene: 4. Looked up from germline, CDR1 is LGHDT and CDR2 is YNNKQL (reference sequence). Incomplete CDR3 DNA: TGTGCCAGCAGCACGACTGGGTTCTATGAACAGTAC. This codes for CASSTTGFYEQY. The full CDR3 is CASSTTGFYEQYF.

Notes on this clone: Gene names are mouse gene names. The read halts 1 residue ahead of the CDR3 end, with the missing end drawn from the germline J gene. The V and J genes are TRBV22 and TRBJ2-5. TRBV22 is marked as a pseudogene. There are 15 residues in the CDR3. CDR3 loop: CASSCAGVSQDTQYF. The DNA read from the CDR3 is TGTGCCAGCAGTTGTGCGGGGGTTAGCCAAGACACCCAGTAC.

This clone appeared a single time. Gene names are the mouse ones. The CDR3 end is not reached by the read, which stops 1 residue before it; the germline J gene fills it in. The chain joins TRBV12-2 to TRBJ2-1, with 11 bases fitting TRBD2. The CDR3 is made up of 14 amino acids. V lost 2 bases, J lost 5 bases, and 1 base stayed unmatched. The germline CDR1 and CDR2 sequences are SGHLS and HYDKME. The part of the CDR3 DNA that was read is TGTGCCAGCTCTCCGGACTGGGGGGATGCTGAGCAGTTC. Amino acid sequence: CASSPDWGDAEQF. The CDR3 reads in full as CASSPDWGDAEQFF.

Points on this clone: All gene names here are mouse names. The read falls 1 residue short of the CDR3 end, and the missing part is taken from the germline J gene. The gene calls are TRBV13-3 and TRBJ1-4; weak D call: TRBD1 (6 bases). CDR1 and CDR2 (germline): NNHDY, SYVADS. The CDR3 totals 16 residues. Trimming stripped 4 bases from V and 0 bases from J, with 13 bases between. The sequenced part of the CDR3 DNA is TGTGCCAGCAGTCCCGGGACAAAAATTTCCAACGAAAGATTATTT. Translation: CASSPGTKISNERLF. The whole CDR3 protein reads CASSPGTKISNERLFF.

Worth noting for this clone: Germline and genes: mouse. The read halts 1 residue ahead of the CDR3 end, with the missing end drawn from the germline J gene. Other DNA sequences in the sample encode the same CDR3. The rearrangement joins TRBV20 to TRBJ2-1, with a tentative D call TRBD2 (6 bases). With 0 bases removed from V and 3 bases from J, the gap between germline ends came to 6 bases. Germline assignment: CDR1 GFQATS and CDR2 STVNSAI. CDR3 size: 13 residues. CDR3: CGARDWGYAEQFF. The covered CDR3 bases are TGTGGTGCTAGGGACTGGGGCTATGCTGAGCAGTTC.

Turning to this clone: Mouse germline and gene names are used. The CDR3 end falls 1 residue outside the read, so it is completed with the germline J gene. The identical CDR3 is also encoded by other nucleotide sequences in the sample. The V gene is TRBV12-2, the J gene TRBJ1-5; a weak D match, TRBD1 (6 bases). Between the trimmed V and J ends, which lost 0 bases and 1 base, there was a span of 6 bases. Germline lookup yields CDR1 SGHLS and CDR2 HYDKME. There are 14 residues in the CDR3. The CDR3 DNA, read in part, is TGTGCCAGCTCTCTCGGACAGAACAACCAGGCTCCGCTT. Translation gives CASSLGQNNQAPL. The full CDR3 is CASSLGQNNQAPLF.

Of note for this clone: The gene names given are mouse names. The sequenced part of the CDR3 DNA is TGTGCCAGCAGCCAAGACCCAAACTCCGACTACACC. Encoded protein: CASSQDPNSDYT. The whole CDR3 region reads CASSQDPNSDYTF. The chain joins TRBV2 to TRBJ1-2; D gene uncertain. The read finishes 1 residue shy of the CDR3 end, and the germline J gene is used to complete it. Germline CDR1 and CDR2: LGHNA and YSYQKL. The ends were cut back, 0 bases at V and 0 bases at J, with 2 bases in the middle. The CDR3 has 13 amino acids.

Points on this clone: Genes and germline are mouse. The DNA ends 1 residue before the CDR3 does, and the rest of the CDR3 is filled in from the germline J gene. The rearrangement uses TRBV31 and TRBJ2-7; D unclear. CDR1 and CDR2 (germline): GKSSPN, SITVG. Trimming removed 0 bases from V and 4 bases from J, with 7 bases in between. The length of the CDR3 is 12 residues. The part of the CDR3 DNA that was read is TGTGCCTGGAGTCTAGAGGAGTATGAACAGTAC. It is translated as CAWSLEEYEQY. In full, the CDR3 is CAWSLEEYEQYF.

In the case of this clone: These gene names are mouse names. Coverage ceases 1 residue before the CDR3 finishes, and the germline J gene fills in the end. The rearrangement uses TRBV26 and TRBJ2-2; TRBD2 might be the D (6 bases). CDR1 is KGHPV and CDR2 is FQNQEV in the germline V gene (reference sequence). The V end lost 6 bases, the J end lost 2 bases, and 13 bases lay between the germline ends. The CDR3 is made up of 15 amino acids. The CDR3 sequence is CASRILGANTGQLYF. The covered CDR3 bases are TGTGCCAGCAGGATACTGGGAGCTAACACCGGGCAGCTCTAC.

On this clone: The gene symbols are mouse symbols. The missing CDR3 end, 1 residue past where the read stops, is filled in from the germline J gene. This rearrangement joins TRBV4 to TRBJ2-1, with 10 bases identical to TRBD2. The V segment lost 5 bases and the J segment 6 bases; nucleotides outside the gene matches: 1. This CDR3 has 13 amino acids. The germline V gene encodes CDR1 LGHDT and CDR2 YNNKQL (reference sequence). The DNA read from the CDR3 is TGTGCCAGCAGCCGACTGGGGGGTGCTGAGCAGTTC. Its protein product is CASSRLGGAEQF. The entire CDR3 is CASSRLGGAEQFF.

Notes on this clone: The genes are named according to mouse. The read stops 1 residue short of the end of the CDR3; the missing end is completed from the germline J gene. The V and J genes are TRBV24 and TRBJ1-4; unclear D gene. Germline values: CDR1 KGHTA, CDR2 FRNEEI. The CDR3 spans 13 residues. V lost 4 bases to trimming and J lost 7 bases, with 10 bases between them. The chain's CDR3 is CASSPQAGERLFF. The CDR3 bases that were read are TGTGCCAGCAGTCCTCAGGCAGGCGAAAGATTATTT.

As for this clone: All gene names here are mouse names. The CDR3 extends 1 residue past the end of the read, so its final part is completed from the germline J gene. The chain links TRBV13-3 to TRBJ2-2, with 7 bases lining up with TRBD1. The CDR3 sequence is 15 residues long. Germline CDR1 is NNHDY and CDR2 is SYVADS. The J segment lost 3 bases and the V segment lost 5 bases, leaving 7 bases of the junction unmatched. CDR3 amino acids: CASSNRGGDTGQLYF. The DNA read from the CDR3 is TGTGCCAGCAGCAACAGGGGTGGCGACACCGGGCAGCTCTAC.

With respect to this clone: Gene labels here are mouse ones. The read comes to an end 1 residue before the CDR3 does, leaving the germline J gene to fill in the end. The J gene is TRBJ2-3, the V gene TRBV15, with D uncertain. Germline V lookup: CDR1 SGHND, CDR2 FRSKSL. Trimming took off 7 bases at V and 0 bases at J, with 5 bases between the two ends. The CDR3 is made up of 12 amino acids. The DNA read from the CDR3 is TGTGCCAGCAAGAGAAGTGCAGAAACGCTGTAT. Its translation: CASKRSAETLY. The entire CDR3 protein reads CASKRSAETLYF.

With respect to this clone: These gene names are mouse names. The read falls 1 residue short of the CDR3 end, and the missing part is taken from the germline J gene. V usage is TRBV20 and J usage is TRBJ2-7; D unclear. Deletions cut 3 bases from V and 3 bases from J, with 6 bases between. In germline, CDR1 is GFQATS, CDR2 STVNSAI. The CDR3 has 11 residues. CDR3 protein: CGARSSYEQYF. The sequenced CDR3 bases are TGTGGTGCTAGATCCAGCTATGAACAGTAC.

This clone came up a few times. Gene names are the mouse ones. The CDR3 extends 1 residue past the end of the read, so its final part is completed from the germline J gene. The V call is TRBV19, the J call TRBJ2-7; 10 bases match TRBD2. CDR3 length: 16 amino acids. Trimming took 5 bases from V and 0 from J; bases not matched to a gene: 8. The germline V gene encodes CDR1 FNHDT and CDR2 SITEND (reference sequence). The CDR3 bases that were read are TGTGCCAGCAGGGCCAGACTGGGGGGACTCTCCTATGAACAGTAC. Residues: CASRARLGGLSYEQY. The full CDR3 reads CASRARLGGLSYEQYF. The complete variable domain, with remaining parts taken from reference TRBV19 and TRBJ2-7, reads GGIITQTPKFLIGQEGQKLTLKCQQNFNHDTMYWYRQDSGKGLRLIYYSITENDLQKGDLSEGYDASREKKSSFSLTVTSAQKNEMAVFLCASRARLGGLSYEQYFGPGTRLTVL.